The 10 T cell receptor beta chains below were found in one sample sequenced in a study of Graves' ophthalmopathy and Graves' hyperthyroidism. Using RNA transcripts, the TCR beta CDR3 regions were amplified. The library came from an HTBI-primed first-round RT-PCR and a second-round multiplex PCR. TCRdb re-analysed the multiplex PCR reads in MiXCR, keeping a single row per CDR3 protein. This table holds roughly 600,000 distinct CDR3 sequences, 35% to 40% found once. Sequencing input: peripheral blood or thyroid tissue (not recorded which). Receptors originate from an adult man with Graves' hyperthyroidism.

This clonotype was seen more than once but under ten times. The V and J genes are TRBV6-5 and TRBJ1-1; 8 nucleotides match TRBD1. Germline CDR1 and CDR2: MNHEY and SVGAGI. CDR3 length equals 15 residues. V was pared by 2 bases and J by 2 bases, with 4 bases of the junction left unmatched. The CDR3 spells CASSYPGQVNTEAFF. The CDR3 DNA is TGTGCCAGCAGTTACCCGGGACAGGTAAACACTGAAGCTTTCTTT.

This clonotype was recorded at least ten times. The chain has TRBV10-3 and TRBJ1-5; TRBD1 might be the D (5 bases). The CDR3 totals 15 residues. The V end was cut by 4 bases, the J end by 0 bases, with 10 bases between. Germline loops: CDR1 ENHRY, CDR2 SYGVKD. The CDR3 region has the DNA TGTGCCATCAGTGGAACGGGGCATAGCAATCAGCCCCAGCATTTT. This codes for CAISGTGHSNQPQHF.

This clonotype was detected ten times or more. The rearrangement links TRBV6-1 to TRBJ1-1; D not certain. This CDR3 region has 14 residues. Trimming shortened V by 0 bases and J by 4 bases, and 9 bases separated the two germline ends. Germline values: CDR1 MNHNS, CDR2 SASEGT. This CDR3 is CASSEARVLTEAFF. As DNA, the CDR3 is TGTGCCAGCAGTGAAGCGCGGGTACTCACTGAAGCTTTCTTT.

This clonotype turned up a few times. A junction boundary mismatches the germline segment, possibly from a read error. This rearrangement joins TRBV7-6 to TRBJ1-6, with D tentatively TRBD1 (6 bases). There are 15 residues in the CDR3. Germline V gives CDR1 SGHVS, CDR2 FNYEAQ. The CDR3 here is CASRLQGSRGSPLHF. Here the CDR3 DNA reads TGTGCCAGCCGCTTACAGGGTTCACGGGGTTCACCCCTCCACTTT.

CDR3 loop: CASSLTSDLRESGELFF. CDR3 sequence (DNA): TGTGCCAGCAGCCTGACTAGCGATTTAAGGGAATCCGGGGAGCTGTTTTTT. The chain recombines TRBV6-5 with TRBJ2-2; 8 bases fit TRBD2. The germline gives CDR1 MNHEY, CDR2 SVGAGI. The CDR3 consists of 17 residues. The V and J ends lost 6 bases and 6 bases, in that order; junction bases with no gene match: 15.

Notes on this clonotype: Given the absence of the conserved phenylalanine or tryptophan at the CDR3 end, a read error is likely. The chain employs TRBV20-1 and TRBJ1-1; weak D call: TRBD1 (6 bases). The CDR3 sequence is 14 residues long. Germline assignment: CDR1 DFQATT and CDR2 SNEGSKA (reference sequence). The V and J ends lost 3 bases and 1 base respectively, with 12 bases between them. The CDR3 protein is CSARGGQGNTEAFL. The CDR3 nucleotides read TGCAGTGCTAGGGGGGGGCAGGGGAACACTGAAGCTTTCCTT.

This clonotype showed up just once. A read error may be the cause here, since a much bigger clone is one base away. The conserved final phenylalanine or tryptophan is absent from the CDR3, which likely points to a read error. V is TRBV3-1 and J is TRBJ2-7; D gene ambiguous. The CDR3 covers 13 residues. The ends were cut back, 3 bases at V and 0 bases at J, with 6 bases in the middle. Germline assignment: CDR1 LGHDT and CDR2 YNNKEL (reference sequence). CDR3 in DNA: TGTGCCAGCAGCCATCCCAGCTCCTACGAGCAGTACCTC. Its protein is CASSHPSSYEQYL.

This clonotype was detected many times. The chain combines TRBV4-1 with TRBJ1-2; D uncertain. CDR3 length: 11 residues. Germline CDR1 MGHRA, CDR2 YSYEKL. Trimming removed 8 bases at V and 8 bases at J, with 12 bases between. The CDR3 sequence: CASLFKGGYTF. CDR3 DNA: TGCGCCAGCCTTTTCAAGGGAGGCTACACCTTC.

The V call is TRBV2, the J call TRBJ1-1, with TRBD1 matching over 7 bases. The V segment lost 6 bases and the J segment 3 bases; nucleotides outside the gene matches: 7. There are 14 residues in the CDR3. Germline CDR1 is SNHLY and CDR2 is FYNNEI. The CDR3 DNA reads as TGTGCCAGCAGGCAGGGGGTAGGTTACACTGAAGCTTTCTTT. Protein sequence: CASRQGVGYTEAFF.

The genes are TRBV15 and TRBJ1-1, with D tentatively TRBD1 (5 bases). V was clipped by 3 bases and J by 1 base, with 9 bases between them. The CDR3 consists of 14 residues. From germline, CDR1 is LNHNV and CDR2 YYDKDF (reference sequence). CDR3 amino acids: CATSRTAENTEAFF. In DNA form, the CDR3 reads TGTGCCACCAGCAGGACAGCTGAGAACACTGAAGCTTTCTTT. Combining the CDR3 with reference TRBV15 and TRBJ1-1 gives the whole variable domain DAMVIQNPRYQVTQFGKPVTLSCSQTLNHNVMYWYQQKSSQAPKLLFHYYDKDFNNEADTPDNFQSRRPNTSFCFLDIRSPGLGDTAMYLCATSRTAENTEAFFGQGTRLTVV.